A single sample gave rise to the 13 T cell receptor beta chains below, sequenced in a study of cytomegalovirus exposure and HLA in healthy donors. 60 Vbeta and 13 Jbeta primers were used in PCR. Clones were read by immunoSEQ multiplex PCR, and TCRdb kept only the in-frame ones, dropping some. The sample shows tens of thousands of clones, about three quarters of them seen only once. The sequenced sample consisted of PBMCs. All receptors come from a woman in her thirties or forties in good health and CMV-seropositive.

The chain couples TRBV2 to TRBJ2-1; 15 bases are a match to TRBD2. This CDR3 has 15 amino acids. V trimming: 6 bases; J trimming: 7 bases; junction bases outside the gene matches: 4. The germline gives CDR1 SNHLY, CDR2 FYNNEI. The CDR3 loop reads CASRAGTSGGNEQFF. The CDR3, as DNA: TGTGCCAGCAGGGCCGGGACTAGCGGGGGGAATGAGCAGTTCTTC.

The chain carries TRBV7-8 and TRBJ1-5; weak D call: TRBD1 (6 bases). The CDR3 totals 16 residues. Per the germline V gene, CDR1 is SGHVS and CDR2 is FQNEAQ. V was cut by 5 bases and J by 0 bases, with 14 bases left in between. Here the CDR3 DNA reads TGTGCCAGCAGCGCGCCGGGACACTATAGCAATCAGCCCCAGCATTTT. It specifies CASSAPGHYSNQPQHF.

The chain couples TRBV6-6 to TRBJ1-1; D gene ambiguous. V was pared by 3 bases and J by 6 bases, with 14 bases between. The CDR3 sequence is 14 residues long. Germline V gene data show CDR1 as MNHNY and CDR2 as SVGAGI (reference sequence). Written as DNA, the CDR3 is TGTGCCAGCAGTTATGAGGCCAGCGACGCTGAAGCTTTCTTT. Its protein is CASSYEASDAEAFF.

This sequence joins TRBV7-9 and TRBJ2-5; unclear D gene. The CDR3 runs 14 residues. V was trimmed by 5 bases and J by 4 bases, leaving 14 bases between them. The germline CDR1 and CDR2 sequences are SEHNR and FQNEAQ (reference sequence). CDR3 sequence (DNA): TGTGCCAGCAGCCCTCGACAAGCAGGAGAGACCCAGTACTTC. It yields the protein CASSPRQAGETQYF.

The V and J genes are TRBV7-9 and TRBJ2-7, with a possible D match to TRBD1 (6 bases). V lost 5 bases, J lost 6 bases, and 14 bases lay in between. The CDR3 totals 13 residues. Germline V CDR1 and CDR2: SEHNR, FQNEAQ (reference sequence). The CDR3 sequence is CASSAPGEGEQYF. The CDR3 bases are TGTGCCAGCAGCGCCCCAGGGGAAGGCGAGCAGTACTTC.

There are a few counts of this clone. The rearrangement links TRBV2 to TRBJ2-2; no clear D. CDR1 is SNHLY and CDR2 is FYNNEI in the germline V gene. The length of the CDR3 is 13 residues. V dropped 1 base and J dropped 6 bases, with 6 bases sitting between them. CDR3 in DNA: TGTGCCAGCAGTGAAGGGCAAGCCGGGGAGCTGTTTTTT. This codes for CASSEGQAGELFF. The whole variable domain, remainder taken from reference TRBV2 and TRBJ2-2, is EPEVTQTPSHQVTQMGQEVILRCVPISNHLYFYWYRQILGQKVEFLVSFYNNEISEKSEIFDDQFSVERPDGSNFTLKIRSTKLEDSAMYFCASSEGQAGELFFGEGSRLTVL.

The chain carries TRBV11-3 and TRBJ2-7; D might be TRBD1 (5 bases). Trimming shortened V by 1 base and J by 9 bases, and 13 bases separated the two germline ends. In germline, CDR1 is SGHNT, CDR2 YENEEA. CDR3 length: 13 amino acids. The CDR3 region is CASSLGFTQGQYF. DNA of the CDR3: TGTGCCAGCAGCTTAGGGTTCACTCAGGGGCAGTACTTC.

Only one count was recorded for this clone. The chain joins TRBV30 to TRBJ1-2; D possibly corresponds to TRBD1 (5 bases). The ends were cut back, 3 bases at V and 2 bases at J, with 10 bases in the middle. The CDR3 is 13 residues long. The germline V gene has CDR1 GTSNPN and CDR2 SVGIG (reference sequence). CDR3 protein: CAWRQDPNYGYTF. In DNA form, the CDR3 reads TGTGCCTGGAGACAGGACCCCAACTATGGCTACACCTTC.

V usage is TRBV5-4 and J usage is TRBJ1-6, with 8 positions matching TRBD1. Looked up from germline, CDR1 is SGHNT and CDR2 is YYREEE (reference sequence). The trim removed 6 bases at V and 8 bases at J, leaving 7 bases unmatched. This CDR3 spans 14 amino acids. As DNA, the CDR3 is TGTGCCAGCACCGCGGGGACAGGAGATTCACCCCTCCACTTT. This codes for CASTAGTGDSPLHF.

The CDR3 loop is CASSPPGSYNEQFF. In nucleotides, the CDR3 is TGTGCCAGCAGTCCGCCCGGGTCCTACAATGAGCAGTTCTTC. The chain uses TRBV27 and TRBJ2-1; D gene ambiguous. Germline-derived CDR1 and CDR2 are MNHEY and SMNVEV (reference sequence). This CDR3 has 14 residues. Deletions cut 5 bases from V and 1 base from J, with 9 bases between.

The V gene is TRBV30, the J gene TRBJ2-3; maybe TRBD2 (5 bases). CDR3 length equals 19 residues. V lost 2 bases and J 1 base, leaving 25 bases between the germline ends. Germline V gives CDR1 GTSNPN, CDR2 SVGIG (reference sequence). CDR3 bases: TGTGCCTGGAGTAGCGGACCGCGCACCGACCTTTTTCGCACAGATACGCAGTATTTT. Its protein is CAWSSGPRTDLFRTDTQYF. The whole variable domain, remainder taken from reference TRBV30 and TRBJ2-3, is SQTIHQWPATLVQPVGSPLSLECTVEGTSNPNLYWYRQAAGRGLQLLFYSVGIGQISSEVPQNLSASRPQDRQFILSSKKLLLSDSGFYLCAWSSGPRTDLFRTDTQYFGPGTRLTVL.

The V call is TRBV6-4, the J call TRBJ2-2; TRBD2 is a possible D gene (6 bases). Trimming removed 3 bases from V and 3 bases from J, with 11 bases in between. The CDR3 has 15 amino acids. Per germline, CDR1 MRHNA and CDR2 SNTAGT. This chain's CDR3 is CASSEHGGDTGELFF. CDR3 nucleotide sequence: TGTGCCAGCAGTGAACATGGAGGGGACACCGGGGAGCTGTTTTTT.

V and J are TRBV2 and TRBJ2-2; 11 bases are a match to TRBD2. This CDR3 contains 18 residues. Unmatched junction bases numbered 6, after V lost 2 bases and J lost 1 base. Germline CDR1 is SNHLY and CDR2 is FYNNEI. The CDR3 coding sequence is TGTGCCAGCAGTGAATGGGGGCTAGCGGGGGGGAACACCGGGGAGCTGTTTTTT. The encoded protein is CASSEWGLAGGNTGELFF.